This T cell receptor beta chain stems from a study of glioma-infiltrating T cells. CDR1 and CDR2 from the germline V gene are SGHTA and FQGNSA. Trimming pared 5 bases from V and 3 bases from J, leaving 5 bases between. This CDR3 comprises 12 residues. Using RNA template, CDR3s of TCR alpha and beta were amplified with iRepertoire arm-PCR. Via MiXCR, TCRdb re-called the multiplex PCR reads, giving one row per CDR3 protein. The repertoire includes more than 85,000 distinct CDR3 sequences, less than 30% of them detected once, and approximately 35% sits in the top ten. This clonotype was recorded at least ten times.

This TCR was recovered from a human donor with low-grade glioma or glioblastoma, undergoing nonglioma brain surgery, or in good health (not recorded which). J is TRBJ1-5 and V is TRBV7-2, with D uncertain. Sequencing used glioma tissue, nonneoplastic brain tissue, or PBMCs (not recorded which). The CDR3 nucleotides are TGTGCCAGCAGCGCCTACAATCAGCCCCAGCATTTT. Translation gives CASSAYNQPQHF.